The source of this TCR beta chain is a study of molecular identifiers for immune sequencing clone quantification (dated by TCRdb to the late 2010s). With regard to the full study: For a replicate experiment, RNA from roughly 20,000 or 100,000 naive CD8 T cells was divided into five aliquots, and four of the five aliquots were sequenced. This methods study benchmarked molecular-identifier clustering-based TCR repertoire sequencing (MIDCIRS) and TCR RNA copy counting, using CD8 T cells to do so.

Beyond this particular receptor, the publication reports: Clones above 20 RNA copies held over 99% of molecules in CMV-specific effector cells but under 1% in naive cells. About three recovered TCR RNA copies per cell were obtained by modeling, versus approximately 10 by digital PCR, implying a capture efficiency of 25% to 30%. The sizes of highly expanded clones could end up underestimated when identical TCR molecules share a barcode. When barcode sub-clustering was left out, chimeric consensus sequences inflated TCR diversity, with chimeras reaching as high as 47%. Naive libraries contained spiked-in Jurkat TCR RNA (more than 9 copies' worth), which is not part of the donor repertoire. Spiked-in Jurkat TCR RNA equivalent to a single cell was reported to be detectable even among some 910,000 naive CD8 T cells.

On this clonotype: There is no known antigen for this receptor. The sample holds no much larger clone one base away, and base qualities are not on file.

Libraries of naive CD8 T cells were generated from roughly 20,000 to 1,000,000 sorted cells, with 10%, 30% or 50% of the purified RNA used. On a BD FACSAria II, naive CD8 T cells were FACS-sorted as CD8+CD4-CCR7+CD45RA+ and collected into RLT Plus buffer. To test detection sensitivity, Jurkat RNA equivalent to roughly eleven TCR copies was spiked into samples of about 18,000-1,000,000 naive CD8 T cells. Enrichment of CD8 T cells was done with RosetteSep CD8+ T Cell Enrichment Cocktail plus Ficoll-Paque, and ACK red cell lysis came afterward. Receptor libraries were prepared by PCR. Sequencing instrument: NextSeq 500. Bulk TCR libraries were made following a previously described method, with the TCR primers given in Table S5. Total RNA was purified with the Qiagen AllPrep DNA/RNA kit. Before analysis, reads from multiple sequencing runs of the same library were pooled. Per the original workflow: Reads were retained only if the reads had an exact TCR constant sequence, and the retained reads were trimmed to 150 nt and grouped according to their 12-nt molecular barcodes. Within each barcode group, reads were sub-clustered at a 15% Levenshtein threshold, and quality-weighted consensus sequences were built per RNA molecule. Non-functional sequences were discarded, and so were lower-count sequences lying one edit away from another sequence. Barcode sub-clusters with fewer than 20% of the maximum read count were removed, based on fitting two negative binomial distributions. TCRdb handled the public reads itself, with Q25 trimming in fastp and clone calling in MiXCR, and kept productive beta chains. Identical CDR3 proteins give one entry, which carries the most common genes and DNA. In this record, the V and J calls reflect TCRdb's handling and not the investigators' own analysis. The sample table holds over 550,000 distinct CDR3 sequences, of which roughly 23% were seen once. About 0.78% of the sample is taken by the ten largest.

V lost 3 bases and J lost 0 bases; the stretch between them is 12 bases long. Sequences MGHDK (CDR1) and SYGVNS (CDR2) are obtained from the germline V gene. From its cysteine to its phenylalanine, the CDR3 spans 15 amino acids. Solely the CDR3 DNA is kept, with 45 bases framed from the first base. Recombination joined TRBV25-1 with TRBJ2-7; matching of 6 bases hints at TRBD2 as the D gene. The clonotype originates from a human donor in good health. Some libraries in this study had Jurkat cell RNA spiked in. The sample consisted of naive CD8+ T cells from blood, with Jurkat cell RNA spiked in. Per the publication, the cell subset or site label means: FACS-sorted CD8+CD4-CCR7+CD45RA+ naive T cells. This receptor carries the CDR3 CASSDPAAGSYEQYF. The DNA reads TGTGCCAGCAGTGATCCAGCAGCGGGCTCCTACGAGCAGTACTTC.